This T cell receptor beta chain was found in a study of cytomegalovirus exposure and HLA in healthy donors. Background on the study: An early data release held 79 million or so unique TCRs from HLA-typed donors. Broader study findings: Accounts indicate the classifier identified cytomegalovirus status with strong specificity and sensitivity. Investigators reported approximately 170 TCR beta chains as tied to cytomegalovirus.

Vbeta (60) and Jbeta (13) primers were used in the PCR. Only in-frame clones appear in the TCRdb table, and some are missing; sequencing was by immunoSEQ multiplex PCR. Found here are 150,000 or so clones, roughly 80% of them singletons; the top ten hold about an eighth. Germline-derived CDR1 and CDR2 are LNHNV and YYDKDF (reference sequence). CDR3 length: 12 amino acids. The J segment lost 9 bases and the V segment lost 2 bases, leaving 1 base of the junction unmatched. This clone has a handful of counts. Antigen: not known. The TCR comes from a man aged 35 to 55 in good health and CMV-seropositive. Sequences were obtained from PBMCs. This chain connects TRBV15 to TRBJ2-1, with TRBD1 identical over 7 bases. CDR3 protein: CATSRRGLEQFF. DNA for the CDR3: TGTGCCACCAGCAGAAGGGGGCTTGAGCAGTTCTTC.